Listed here are 31 T cell receptor beta chains from one sample, sequenced in a study of cytomegalovirus exposure and HLA in healthy donors (dated by TCRdb to 2016 to 2017). The library was prepared using the immunoSEQ multiplex PCR assay. The multiplex PCR relied on a mix of 60 forward primers for TCR Vbeta segments and 13 reverse primers for TCR Jbeta segments. TCRdb mirrors the immuneACCESS table, restricted to in-frame sequences. Some clones are absent from its copies; in checked studies, under half trace to an unresolved V gene, and the reason for the others is unknown. The sample table contains about 200,000 clones; only one count was recorded for 60% to 85% of them. Of the sample, around a sixth falls within the top ten clones. The sample was PBMCs. The receptors derive from a middle-aged man in good health and CMV-seronegative.

The CDR3 spells CASSGGQGVVRETQYF. The DNA of the CDR3 is TGCGCCAGCAGCGGGGGACAGGGGGTGGTGAGAGAGACCCAGTACTTC. V usage is TRBV5-1 and J usage is TRBJ2-5; 11 nucleotides align to TRBD1. Germline CDR1 reads SGHRS; CDR2 reads YFSETQ. J was trimmed by 4 bases and V by 4 bases; bases with no gene match: 9. The CDR3 is made up of 16 amino acids.

The genes are TRBV7-9 and TRBJ1-1, with 10 bases lining up with TRBD1. The junction had 11 bases not matched to a gene; V was cut back by 5 bases and J by 2 bases. The CDR3 length is 17 residues. CDR1 is SEHNR, CDR2 FQNEAQ, per germline (reference sequence). This chain's CDR3 is CASSPDGQGVKNTEAFF. The CDR3 bases are TGTGCCAGCAGCCCAGACGGACAGGGGGTCAAAAACACTGAAGCTTTCTTT.

The chain is built from TRBV6-5 and TRBJ2-1, with TRBD2 matching over 10 bases. The J segment lost 6 bases and the V segment lost 4 bases, leaving 6 bases of the junction unmatched. Germline CDR1 MNHEY, CDR2 SVGAGI. The CDR3 runs 15 residues. The CDR3 protein is CASSFSGTSVNEQFF. CDR3 nucleotide sequence: TGTGCCAGCAGTTTCTCCGGGACTAGCGTCAATGAGCAGTTCTTC.

The CDR3 DNA sequence: TGTGCCAGCGATTCCGTGACAGCCGCCTATGGCTACACCTTC. It yields the protein CASDSVTAAYGYTF. The rearrangement joins TRBV5-6 to TRBJ1-2; possibly TRBD1 for D (5 bases). This CDR3 is built from 14 residues. Deletions cut 7 bases from V and 4 bases from J, with 17 bases between. Germline V gene data show CDR1 as SGHDT and CDR2 as YYEEEE.

About this clone: Other DNA sequences in this sample translate to the same CDR3. The chain recombines TRBV27 with TRBJ2-7; 7 bases agree with TRBD2. V was pared by 8 bases and J by 6 bases, with 4 bases of the junction left unmatched. The germline CDR1 and CDR2 sequences are MNHEY and SMNVEV (reference sequence). This CDR3 comprises 11 residues. In nucleotides, the CDR3 is TGTGCCAGCTCGGGAGGTTTCGAGCAGTACTTC. Translation: CASSGGFEQYF.

The rearrangement uses TRBV7-9 and TRBJ1-2; 7 bases match TRBD1. This CDR3 has 13 amino acids. Germline CDR1 is SEHNR and CDR2 is FQNEAQ (reference sequence). V lost 0 bases and J lost 8; bases outside the gene matches: 3. The CDR3 protein is CASSLAGQRGYTF. Written as DNA, the CDR3 is TGTGCCAGCAGCTTAGCGGGACAGAGAGGCTACACCTTC.

V gene TRBV7-2 combines with J gene TRBJ2-2, with 14 bases lining up with TRBD2. Germline V gene data show CDR1 as SGHTA and CDR2 as FQGNSA. The CDR3 covers 15 residues. V was clipped by 5 bases and J by 7 bases; unmatched bases: 3. DNA for the CDR3: TGTGCCAGCAGCCCCGGGACTAGCGGGAGCGGGGAGCTGTTTTTT. Protein: CASSPGTSGSGELFF.

This clone was detected once. The chain is built from TRBV27 and TRBJ1-6, with 8 bases matching TRBD1. From germline, CDR1 is MNHEY and CDR2 SMNVEV (reference sequence). Trimming at V came to 4 bases and at J to 1 base, leaving 3 bases not matched to a gene. The CDR3 runs to 16 residues. CDR3 nucleotides: TGTGCCAGCAGTTGGACAGGGAGGTCCTATAATTCACCCCTCCACTTT. Translating gives CASSWTGRSYNSPLHF.

The chain couples TRBV11-2 to TRBJ1-6; a weak D match, TRBD1 (6 bases). This CDR3 has 14 residues. In germline, CDR1 is SGHAT, CDR2 FQNNGV. V was trimmed by 4 bases and J by 11 bases, leaving 15 bases between them. Written as DNA, the CDR3 is TGTGCCAGCAGCTACAATCACAGGGCTCCACCCCTCCACTTT. This sequence encodes CASSYNHRAPPLHF. The full variable domain, rest sourced from reference TRBV11-2 and TRBJ1-6, is EAGVAQSPRYKIIEKRQSVAFWCNPISGHATLYWYQQILGQGPKLLIQFQNNGVVDDSQLPKDRFSAERLKGVDSTLKIQPAKLEDSAVYLCASSYNHRAPPLHFGNGTRLTVT.

The V and J genes are TRBV29-1 and TRBJ2-3; the match to TRBD2 covers 11 bases. The CDR3 totals 14 residues. Germline assignment: CDR1 SQVTM and CDR2 ANQGSEA. The J segment lost 3 bases and the V segment lost 8 bases, leaving 7 bases of the junction unmatched. The CDR3 sequence is CSNKLAGATDTQYF. The CDR3 nucleotides read TGCAGCAACAAACTAGCGGGAGCTACAGATACGCAGTATTTT.

J is TRBJ1-1 and V is TRBV4-3; D may be TRBD1 (5 bases). Trimming shortened V by 0 bases and J by 3 bases, and 11 bases separated the two germline ends. CDR3 length equals 15 residues. Per the germline V gene, CDR1 is LGHNA and CDR2 is YSLEER. The CDR3 region is CASSQDAGRYTEAFF. The CDR3 DNA reads as TGCGCCAGCAGCCAAGATGCAGGGCGATACACTGAAGCTTTCTTT.

The J gene is TRBJ2-7, the V gene TRBV18; TRBD2 might be the D (6 bases). Germline assignment: CDR1 KGHSH and CDR2 LQKENI. The CDR3 is 14 amino acids. Trimming stripped 6 bases from V and 2 bases from J, with 14 bases between. The CDR3 is CASSEGRNAYEQYF. The CDR3 DNA sequence: TGTGCCAGCTCCGAGGGGAGGAACGCCTACGAGCAGTACTTC.

This sequence joins TRBV2 and TRBJ2-5; 12 bases fit TRBD2. Trimming at V came to 6 bases and at J to 4 bases, leaving 12 bases not matched to a gene. The CDR3 has 17 amino acids. Per germline, CDR1 SNHLY and CDR2 FYNNEI. CDR3 nucleotide sequence: TGTGCCAGCAGGGGGAGGACTAGCGGGATTGGAGGAGAGACCCAGTACTTC. Protein product: CASRGRTSGIGGETQYF.

V gene TRBV6-1 combines with J gene TRBJ2-1, with 8 bases lining up with TRBD2. The CDR3 is 15 amino acids. The germline V gene has CDR1 MNHNS and CDR2 SASEGT. V shed 6 bases and J 4 bases; nucleotides not matched to a gene: 8. CDR3 sequence: CASRASGFLYNEQFF. Written as DNA, the CDR3 is TGTGCCAGCAGGGCTAGCGGGTTCCTTTACAATGAGCAGTTCTTC.

This chain's CDR3 is CASSLPPGLAYF. The CDR3 nucleotides read TGCGCCAGCAGCCTGCCCCCGGGACTAGCTTACTTC. The rearrangement joins TRBV5-1 to TRBJ2-5, with 9 bases aligning to TRBD2. The CDR3 runs to 12 residues. The junction had 9 bases not matched to a gene; V was cut back by 4 bases and J by 14 bases. Germline assignment: CDR1 SGHRS and CDR2 YFSETQ.

As for this clone: At one of its ends the junction is not consistent with the germline gene, which may arise from a read error. The CDR3 sequence: CAGSSGQNTEAFF. The CDR3 region has the DNA TGTGCCGGCAGCTCGGGACAGAACACTGAAGCTTTCTTT. J is TRBJ1-1 and V is TRBV7-2, with D possibly matching TRBD1 (6 bases). The germline CDR1 and CDR2 sequences are SGHTA and FQGNSA. CDR3 length equals 13 residues.

The V and J genes are TRBV7-2 and TRBJ1-2; weak D call: TRBD1 (5 bases). Germline V lookup: CDR1 SGHTA, CDR2 FQGNSA. V was pared by 4 bases and J by 7 bases, with 19 bases between. The CDR3 is 15 amino acids. CDR3 sequence: CASSSARTNFRGYTF. CDR3 DNA: TGTGCCAGCAGCTCCGCCCGGACAAATTTTCGTGGCTACACCTTC.

This clone was detected once. The V call is TRBV27, the J call TRBJ2-3; TRBD1 might be the D (7 bases). CDR1 and CDR2 (germline): MNHEY, SMNVEV (reference sequence). This CDR3 contains 15 residues. Trimming took 5 bases from V and 5 from J, leaving 17 bases between them. The CDR3 DNA reads TGTGCCAGCAGTCCAGGGGGAGGATCTCAAGATACGCAGTATTTT. Its translation is CASSPGGGSQDTQYF.

The chain is built from TRBV29-1 and TRBJ2-4, with D possibly being TRBD1 (6 bases). CDR3 length: 13 amino acids. Germline CDR1 and CDR2: SQVTM and ANQGSEA. V was cut by 4 bases and J by 7 bases, with 14 bases left in between. CDR3 region: CSVAGDTRNIQYF. The CDR3 DNA reads TGCAGCGTTGCAGGGGATACTCGTAACATTCAGTACTTC.

The gene calls are TRBV29-1 and TRBJ2-1; D might be TRBD2 (5 bases). The germline CDR1 and CDR2 sequences are SQVTM and ANQGSEA. The CDR3 loop spans 14 amino acids. V was pared by 6 bases and J by 9 bases, with 21 bases between. The CDR3 DNA is TGCAGCGTCCCAGGTAAACCCCGAGCGGTTGAGCAGTTCTTC. Translation: CSVPGKPRAVEQFF.

The chain carries TRBV6-4 and TRBJ2-2; D is undetermined. Germline V gives CDR1 MRHNA, CDR2 SNTAGT. Trimming removed 5 bases at V and 4 bases at J, with 8 bases between. This CDR3 contains 13 residues. CDR3 sequence reads: CASSSQPTGELFF. The CDR3 DNA follows: TGTGCCAGCAGTTCACAGCCCACCGGGGAGCTGTTTTTT.

The gene calls are TRBV4-3 and TRBJ1-2, with 11 bases that match TRBD1. Germline-derived CDR1 and CDR2 are LGHNA and YSLEER. The V and J ends lost 0 bases and 7 bases, in that order; junction bases with no gene match: 4. The CDR3 is made up of 15 amino acids. CDR3 nucleotide sequence: TGCGCCAGCAGCCAAGAGGCGGGACAGGGGGGTGGCTACACCTTC. As protein: CASSQEAGQGGGYTF.

This chain connects TRBV2 to TRBJ2-2, with 7 bases lining up with TRBD2. The CDR3 length is 15 residues. The germline V gene has CDR1 SNHLY and CDR2 FYNNEI. J was trimmed by 5 bases and V by 7 bases; bases with no gene match: 10. CDR3 amino acids: CASNRAGTWTGELFF. CDR3 DNA: TGTGCCAGCAATCGAGCGGGAACTTGGACCGGGGAGCTGTTTTTT. Complete variable domain (other parts from reference TRBV2 and TRBJ2-2): EPEVTQTPSHQVTQMGQEVILRCVPISNHLYFYWYRQILGQKVEFLVSFYNNEISEKSEIFDDQFSVERPDGSNFTLKIRSTKLEDSAMYFCASNRAGTWTGELFFGEGSRLTVL.

This clone turned up a few times. The V gene is TRBV5-1, the J gene TRBJ2-1, with 8 bases that match TRBD1. The V gene end was trimmed by 5 bases and the J gene end by 2 bases; junction bases not matched to a gene: 12. The CDR3 has 17 amino acids. Germline loops: CDR1 SGHRS, CDR2 YFSETQ. The CDR3 nucleotides read TGCGCCAGCAGTCACGGAGGGACAGGATACACCTACAATGAGCAGTTCTTC. Encoded protein: CASSHGGTGYTYNEQFF.

The chain employs TRBV19 and TRBJ2-6, with D possibly matching TRBD2 (7 bases). Per the germline V gene, CDR1 is LNHDA and CDR2 is SQIVND (reference sequence). The ends were cut back, 2 bases at V and 4 bases at J, with 21 bases in the middle. The CDR3 consists of 19 residues. The CDR3 protein is CASSIRGGSSPRGANVLTF. CDR3 in DNA: TGTGCCAGTAGTATAAGGGGGGGCAGCTCCCCGAGGGGGGCCAACGTCCTGACTTTC.

The gene calls are TRBV9 and TRBJ2-1; TRBD2 matches at 7 bases. The CDR3 sequence is 15 residues long. V lost 4 bases and J lost 4; bases outside the gene matches: 8. CDR1 and CDR2 from the germline V gene are SGDLS and YYNGEE. In nucleotides, the CDR3 is TGTGCCAGCAGCTTCCGGGACTATCAGTACAATGAGCAGTTCTTC. Translation gives CASSFRDYQYNEQFF.

This clone occurred a few times. The CDR3 DNA follows: TGTGCCAGCAGTCCTCCGGGTGGGGCCAACGTCCTGACTTTC. Translated: CASSPPGGANVLTF. The rearrangement uses TRBV6-6 and TRBJ2-6; D ambiguous. Trimming shortened V by 5 bases and J by 3 bases, and 8 bases separated the two germline ends. Looked up from germline, CDR1 is MNHNY and CDR2 is SVGAGI (reference sequence). This CDR3 comprises 14 residues.

The rearrangement uses TRBV7-2 and TRBJ1-3, with no clear D. Looked up from germline, CDR1 is SGHTA and CDR2 is FQGNSA. CDR3 length: 16 residues. Trimming left V 7 bases short and J 0 bases short, with 16 bases between. CDR3 sequence: CASTIKLANSGNTIYF. The CDR3 coding sequence is TGTGCCAGCACCATAAAGCTCGCAAACTCTGGAAACACCATATATTTT.

This clone has only one observation. The chain employs TRBV7-7 and TRBJ1-2; 7 positions match TRBD1. V shed 3 bases, J shed 8 bases, and the junction held 6 bases outside the gene matches. The CDR3 has 13 amino acids. CDR1 is SSHAT, CDR2 FNYEAQ, per germline (reference sequence). CDR3: CASSFIGGEGYTF. In DNA, the CDR3 is TGTGCCAGCAGCTTTATAGGGGGCGAGGGCTACACCTTC.

This clone was seen a single time. This sequence joins TRBV6-1 and TRBJ2-1; 7 bases line up with TRBD2. The CDR3 loop spans 20 amino acids. CDR1 and CDR2 (germline): MNHNS, SASEGT. The J segment lost 2 bases and the V segment lost 2 bases, leaving 18 bases of the junction unmatched. The CDR3 nucleotides read TGTGCCAGCAGTGAAAGAGCGGTAGGCGGGAGTAGTGTTACCTACAATGAGCAGTTCTTC. The encoded protein is CASSERAVGGSSVTYNEQFF.

The table lists this clone with a few counts. The V gene is TRBV27, the J gene TRBJ2-1; the match to TRBD1 covers 8 bases. This CDR3 is 15 amino acids long. CDR1 is MNHEY and CDR2 is SMNVEV in the germline V gene (reference sequence). V dropped 6 bases and J dropped 4; count of bases not matched to a gene: 8. The DNA for the CDR3 is TGTGCCAGCAGATCAGGACAGGGCACGTACAATGAGCAGTTCTTC. Translation: CASRSGQGTYNEQFF.